The 3 T cell receptor beta chains below were found in one sample sequenced in a study of immune heterogeneity within non-small cell lung tumors. Bulk tumor genomic DNA, around 580 ng per sample, was used as template. Primary tumors were biopsied several times each, far apart, intraoperatively. Patients underwent curative surgery for non-small cell lung cancer (untreated and newly diagnosed). Multiplex PCR was performed with 32 V and 13 J primers, and it amplified TCR beta CDR3. TCRdb reprocessed the multiplex PCR reads with MiXCR, giving one entry per CDR3 protein. The repertoire holds under 14,000 distinct CDR3 sequences, with about a fifth as singletons. The sequenced sample was lung tumor tissue. These receptors all come from a man aged 55 to 70 with non-small cell lung cancer.

This clonotype was detected only a few times. This chain links TRBV6-1 with TRBJ2-7; D call uncertain. CDR1 and CDR2 (germline): MNHNS, SASEGT. The CDR3 is made up of 13 amino acids. Trimming removed 5 bases at V and 1 base at J, with 9 bases between. The CDR3 sequence is CASSSGFSYEQYF. CDR3 bases: TGTGCCAGCAGTTCGGGCTTTTCCTACGAGCAGTACTTC.

This clonotype is judged medium-sized. The rearrangement joins TRBV12-3 or TRBV12-4 to TRBJ2-1; 7 positions agree with TRBD2. Trimming removed 3 bases from V and 15 bases from J; junction bases left unmatched: 17. This CDR3 is built from 15 residues. CDR3 coding DNA: TGTGCCAGCAGTTTTCAGGAAACTAGCGTCAATAGGCGGTTCTTC. Translation: CASSFQETSVNRRFF.

This clonotype was picked up a small number of times. The J gene is TRBJ2-1, the V gene TRBV5-4, with 7 bases identical to TRBD1. This CDR3 contains 15 residues. The V gene's germline CDR1 is SGHNT and CDR2 YYREEE (reference sequence). After removal of 0 bases from V and 3 bases from J, the junction contained 3 bases not matched to a gene. CDR3 sequence: CASSLGGGNYNEQFF. Here the CDR3 DNA reads TGTGCCAGCAGCTTGGGAGGGGGCAACTACAATGAGCAGTTCTTC. Based on the CDR3 plus reference TRBV5-4 and TRBJ2-1, the full variable domain is ETGVTQSPTHLIKTRGQQVTLRCSSQSGHNTVSWYQQALGQGPQFIFQYYREEENGRGNFPPRFSGLQFPNYSSELNVNALELDDSALYLCASSLGGGNYNEQFFGPGTRLTVL.